A single sample is the source of the 30 T cell receptor beta chains below, sequenced in a study of blood T cells in healthy people across ages. A second PCR, run for roughly 7 to 11 cycles, used a sample-barcoded 5' primer plus a J-beta primer mix. One entry per CDR3 protein, called by TCRdb with MiXCR from the 5' RACE reads. This table holds 1.8 million or so distinct CDR3 sequences, around 42% found once. Material for sequencing was blood. These receptors came from a human donor in good health.

This rearrangement joins TRBV7-2 to TRBJ2-7; the D is unclear. The CDR3 has 15 residues. V lost 3 bases and J lost 3, with 15 bases in between. CDR1 is SGHTA, CDR2 FQGNSA, per germline. This chain's CDR3 is CASSFRSLGLYEQYF. The CDR3 nucleotides read TGTGCCAGCAGCTTCCGGTCCCTGGGTCTCTACGAGCAGTACTTC.

This clonotype occurred many times. V gene TRBV5-1 combines with J gene TRBJ2-3; 11 bases are shared with TRBD2. The CDR3 spans 16 residues. J lost 2 bases, V lost 1 base, and 3 bases had no gene match. Germline V lookup: CDR1 SGHRS, CDR2 YFSETQ. The CDR3 nucleotides read TGCGCCAGCAGCTTGACTAGCGGGGGTATCACAGATACGCAGTATTTT. Translating it yields CASSLTSGGITDTQYF.

The chain recombines TRBV7-2 with TRBJ2-6, with 7 bases matching TRBD2. CDR1 is SGHTA and CDR2 is FQGNSA in the germline V gene. The CDR3 length is 18 residues. J was trimmed by 0 bases and V by 6 bases; bases with no gene match: 11. The CDR3 nucleotides are TGTGCCAGCAGTAGGGAGTGGGGACTACACTCTGGGGCCAACGTCCTGACTTTC. It yields the protein CASSREWGLHSGANVLTF.

The sample holds one count of this clonotype. The chain employs TRBV6-5 and TRBJ2-1; tentatively, D is TRBD1 or TRBD2 (5 bases each). Trimming left V 2 bases short and J 13 bases short, with 21 bases between. CDR3 length: 15 residues. CDR1 and CDR2 (germline): MNHEY, SVGAGI. CDR3 region: CASSYGGPTIGTQFF. The CDR3 bases are TGTGCCAGCAGTTACGGAGGACCCACCATCGGGACCCAGTTCTTC.

This clonotype occurred a few times. The chain combines TRBV28 with TRBJ2-7; D is uncertain. Per the germline V gene, CDR1 is MDHEN and CDR2 is SYDVKM. The CDR3 covers 14 residues. Trimming pared 8 bases from V and 0 bases from J, leaving 14 bases between. CDR3 coding DNA: TGTGCCAGCCTCTCCGAGGCAGCCTCCTACGAGCAGTACTTC. It codes for CASLSEAASYEQYF.

This clonotype was seen a few times. This rearrangement joins TRBV12-3 or TRBV12-4 to TRBJ1-6, with 9 bases aligning to TRBD1. V trimming: 1 base; J trimming: 10 bases; junction bases outside the gene matches: 5. The CDR3 covers 15 residues. The CDR3 DNA sequence: TGTGCCAGCAGTTTAGGACAGGGGGGAGGCTCACCCCTCCACTTT. Its translation is CASSLGQGGGSPLHF.

The chain carries TRBV28 and TRBJ1-4, with D maybe TRBD1 (6 bases). Trimming left V 3 bases short and J 8 bases short, with 19 bases between. Germline CDR1 is MDHEN and CDR2 is SYDVKM. The CDR3 has 16 residues. The CDR3 loop is CASSFPETGWEEKLFF. In DNA form, the CDR3 reads TGTGCCAGCAGTTTCCCGGAAACAGGGTGGGAGGAAAAACTGTTTTTT.

The CDR3 DNA follows: TGCAGCGGGGCAGGGGGGAGAGGAAGCACAGATACGCAGTATTTT. Its translation: CSGAGGRGSTDTQYF. The chain uses TRBV29-1 and TRBJ2-3, with D maybe TRBD1 (7 bases). The CDR3 extends over 15 amino acids. CDR1 and CDR2 (germline): SQVTM, ANQGSEA. The germline V and J ends were trimmed by 7 bases and 0 bases, with 17 bases remaining between them.

V gene TRBV7-3 combines with J gene TRBJ1-1; 7 bases are a match to TRBD1. Looked up from germline, CDR1 is SGHTA and CDR2 is FQGTGA. CDR3 size: 13 residues. The V gene end was trimmed by 5 bases and the J gene end by 10 bases; junction bases not matched to a gene: 10. The CDR3 region is CASSLDRERVAFF. In DNA, the CDR3 is TGTGCCAGCAGCCTCGACAGGGAGCGGGTAGCTTTCTTT.

This clonotype has only a few counts. This chain uses TRBV7-6 with TRBJ2-7; unclear D gene. The CDR3 loop spans 13 amino acids. Germline CDR1 and CDR2: SGHVS and FNYEAQ. The V and J ends lost 5 bases and 4 bases respectively, with 12 bases between them. CDR3 protein: CASSPHPEYEQYF. The CDR3 nucleotides are TGTGCCAGCAGCCCTCATCCGGAGTACGAGCAGTACTTC. Full variable domain (missing parts from reference TRBV7-6 and TRBJ2-7): GAGVSQSPRYKVTKRGQDVALRCDPISGHVSLYWYRQALGQGPEFLTYFNYEAQQDKSGLPNDRFSAERPEGSISTLTIQRTEQRDSAMYRCASSPHPEYEQYFGPGTRLTVT.

This clonotype appeared a few times. One base away lies a much larger clone, so this may be a sequencing read error. J is TRBJ2-6 and V is TRBV25-1; the match to TRBD1 covers 7 bases. V shed 7 bases and J 2 bases; nucleotides not matched to a gene: 2. CDR1 is MGHDK and CDR2 is SYGVNS in the germline V gene. This CDR3 region has 14 residues. The CDR3, as DNA: TGTGCCAGCACTACAGGGGCTGGGGCCAACGTCCTGACTTTC. Amino acids: CASTTGAGANVLTF.

The J gene is TRBJ1-2, the V gene TRBV11-2; weak D call: TRBD1 (6 bases). The CDR3 loop spans 16 amino acids. Germline lookup yields CDR1 SGHAT and CDR2 FQNNGV. Trimming took 5 bases from V and 6 from J, leaving 22 bases between them. In DNA form, the CDR3 reads TGTGCCAGCAGCCAGATCCGGGGGGCAAGGGGAGATGGCTACACCTTC. Its protein product is CASSQIRGARGDGYTF.

The chain recombines TRBV5-1 with TRBJ2-5; 7 positions agree with TRBD1. In germline, CDR1 is SGHRS, CDR2 YFSETQ. There are 15 residues in the CDR3. V shed 6 bases and J 2 bases; nucleotides not matched to a gene: 10. CDR3 amino acids: CASTQTGIRQETQYF. CDR3 in DNA: TGCGCCAGCACCCAGACAGGGATTCGTCAAGAGACCCAGTACTTC.

This clonotype was seen more than once but under ten times. The V and J genes are TRBV20-1 and TRBJ2-5; 8 bases fit TRBD2. V lost 0 bases and J lost 5; bases outside the gene matches: 2. Germline values: CDR1 DFQATT, CDR2 SNEGSKA (reference sequence). The CDR3 consists of 13 residues. CDR3 in amino acids: CSARESGGETQYF. The CDR3, as DNA: TGCAGTGCTAGAGAGAGCGGGGGTGAGACCCAGTACTTC.

This clonotype was observed a handful of times. Relative to the germline gene, one junction end is altered; a read error may explain this. This chain connects TRBV6-5 to TRBJ2-3, with TRBD2 matching over 11 bases. Germline V gives CDR1 MNHEY, CDR2 SVGAGI. This CDR3 is 19 amino acids long. The CDR3 protein is CASSDSTSGVALGTDTQYF. In nucleotides, the CDR3 is TGTGCCAGCAGTGACTCGACTAGCGGGGTTGCTTTGGGCACAGATACGCAGTATTTT.

This chain joins TRBV7-2 and TRBJ1-6; the D gene is possibly TRBD1 (6 bases). The CDR3 runs to 15 residues. Per the germline V gene, CDR1 is SGHTA and CDR2 is FQGNSA. The V end lost 4 bases, the J end lost 9 bases, and 16 bases lay between the germline ends. The CDR3 DNA reads as TGTGCCAGCAGCTATACAGGGTTGATCGGTTCACCCCTCCACTTT. As protein: CASSYTGLIGSPLHF.

This clonotype appeared a single time. This sequence joins TRBV12-3 or TRBV12-4 and TRBJ1-1; D gene uncertain. The V gene lost 6 bases and the J gene lost 4 bases, with 24 bases spanning the gap. This CDR3 is 17 amino acids long. For the CDR3, the DNA is TGTGCCAGCAGACACTACAAGCTCGGCGAACACCCCACTGAAGCTTTCTTT. Translating it yields CASRHYKLGEHPTEAFF.

V is TRBV5-5 and J is TRBJ2-3; possibly TRBD2 for D (5 bases). Trimming took 0 bases from V and 2 from J, leaving 7 bases between them. The germline V gene has CDR1 SGHKS and CDR2 YYEKEE (reference sequence). CDR3 length: 14 amino acids. The CDR3 nucleotides read TGTGCCAGCAGCTTGGTACTAGTCACAGATACGCAGTATTTT. Translating gives CASSLVLVTDTQYF. Full variable domain (rest looked up from reference TRBV5-5 and TRBJ2-3): DAGVTQSPTHLIKTRGQQVTLRCSPISGHKSVSWYQQVLGQGPQFIFQYYEKEERGRGNFPDRFSARQFPNYSSELNVNALLLGDSALYLCASSLVLVTDTQYFGPGTRLTVL.

This clonotype was recorded many times. The rearrangement joins TRBV29-1 to TRBJ2-7; TRBD1 matches 8 bases. CDR1 and CDR2 (germline): SQVTM, ANQGSEA. CDR3 length: 11 residues. The CDR3 loop reads CSGQGSYEQYF. In nucleotides, the CDR3 is TGCAGTGGACAGGGCTCCTACGAGCAGTACTTC.

V usage is TRBV20-1 and J usage is TRBJ2-7, with TRBD1 as a possible D gene (6 bases). Germline V lookup: CDR1 DFQATT, CDR2 SNEGSKA (reference sequence). CDR3 length: 12 residues. Trimming took off 7 bases at V and 2 bases at J, with 12 bases between the two ends. The CDR3 nucleotides read TGCAGTGTTAACAGGGAGCCCTACGAGCAGTACTTC. It yields the protein CSVNREPYEQYF.

This clonotype was seen just once. Germline and junction disagree at one end, which may indicate a read error. The chain uses TRBV7-7 and TRBJ2-7; D possibly uses TRBD1 or TRBD2 (5 bases each). The CDR3 length is 13 residues. Germline V gene sequence: CDR1 SSHAT, CDR2 FNYEAQ (reference sequence). Written as DNA, the CDR3 is TGTGCTAGCAGCTTAAGATTGGGGGAAGAGCAGTACTTC. As protein: CASSLRLGEEQYF.

The chain is built from TRBV12-3 or TRBV12-4 and TRBJ2-7; 9 bases are shared with TRBD2. The length of the CDR3 is 16 residues. V was clipped by 3 bases and J by 1 base; unmatched bases: 7. The CDR3 reads CASSFGLAHLSYEQYF. DNA of the CDR3: TGTGCCAGCAGTTTCGGACTAGCGCATTTGTCCTACGAGCAGTACTTC.

The chain uses TRBV4-2 and TRBJ1-2; D gene uncertain. The germline V gene has CDR1 LGHNA and CDR2 YNFKEQ. CDR3 length: 17 amino acids. V was shortened by 1 base and J by 0 bases, with 15 bases between the two germline ends. The chain's CDR3 is CASSQVILPGPNYGYTF. For the CDR3, the DNA is TGTGCCAGCAGCCAAGTAATTCTGCCGGGCCCTAACTATGGCTACACCTTC.

The chain recombines TRBV6-6 with TRBJ2-3; 7 bases map to TRBD1. The CDR3 is 15 residues long. V shed 6 bases, J shed 6 bases, and the junction held 12 bases outside the gene matches. The germline V gene has CDR1 MNHNY and CDR2 SVGAGI (reference sequence). In nucleotides, the CDR3 is TGTGCCAGCAGCTCCCCGGAAGGGGGCAACGATACGCAGTATTTT. Protein: CASSSPEGGNDTQYF.

This clonotype occurred a few times. The CDR3 nucleotides are TGTGCCAGCAGCGAGGGTCGGGACAGGTACGAGCAGTACTTC. Translated: CASSEGRDRYEQYF. The V gene is TRBV13, the J gene TRBJ2-7; 8 positions agree with TRBD1. Germline-derived CDR1 and CDR2 are PRHDT and FYEKMQ (reference sequence). J was trimmed by 4 bases and V by 5 bases; bases with no gene match: 7. This CDR3 contains 14 residues. The whole variable domain, remainder taken from reference TRBV13 and TRBJ2-7, is AAGVIQSPRHLIKEKRETATLKCYPIPRHDTVYWYQQGPGQDPQFLISFYEKMQSDKGSIPDRFSAQQFSDYHSELNMSSLELGDSALYFCASSEGRDRYEQYFGPGTRLTVT.

V is TRBV5-1 and J is TRBJ2-5; D remains ambiguous. Trimming cost V 4 bases and J 1 base, with 17 bases left between them. The CDR3 is 16 residues long. CDR1 is SGHRS, CDR2 YFSETQ, per germline. The CDR3, as DNA: TGCGCCAGCAGCCTAACACCAGGACGGATCCAAGAGACCCAGTACTTC. Its protein product is CASSLTPGRIQETQYF.

This clonotype has a handful of counts. CDR3 residues: CASSIYRIGLTDTQYF. The DNA of the CDR3 is TGTGCCAGCAGCATATACAGGATAGGATTGACAGATACGCAGTATTTT. This chain links TRBV7-2 with TRBJ2-3; D perhaps matches TRBD1 (5 bases). This CDR3 comprises 16 residues. Germline V CDR1 and CDR2: SGHTA, FQGNSA. Trimming cost V 5 bases and J 3 bases, with 18 bases left between them.

This clonotype was picked up a small number of times. The chain couples TRBV6-5 to TRBJ2-1; the D gene is possibly TRBD1 (6 bases). CDR3 size: 16 residues. V shed 0 bases and J shed 3 bases, with 12 bases lying between them. The germline V gene has CDR1 MNHEY and CDR2 SVGAGI. The CDR3 bases are TGTGCCAGCAGTTACTCGCGGACAGCGAGCTACAATGAGCAGTTCTTC. It is translated as CASSYSRTASYNEQFF.

V gene TRBV25-1 combines with J gene TRBJ1-4; D is uncertain. The CDR3 is 14 residues long. V lost 5 bases and J 4 bases, leaving 11 bases between the germline ends. The germline V gene has CDR1 MGHDK and CDR2 SYGVNS. The CDR3 coding sequence is TGTGCCAGCAGTAGTTCAGCTGGTAATGAAAAACTGTTTTTT. It encodes CASSSSAGNEKLFF.

The chain has TRBV6-5 and TRBJ2-5; D assignment may be TRBD1 or TRBD2 (5 bases each). The CDR3 consists of 14 residues. V lost 6 bases, J lost 4 bases, and 15 bases lay in between. Germline CDR1 is MNHEY and CDR2 is SVGAGI. CDR3 coding DNA: TGTGCCAGCAGCCTATACGCCGGGACAGAGACCCAGTACTTC. Translating gives CASSLYAGTETQYF.